Below, 30 T cell receptor beta chains from the same sample are listed, as sequenced in a study of blood T cell repertoires in COVID-19. Generated by immunoSEQ multiplex PCR, the TCRdb table keeps only in-frame clones and is missing some. The data contain around 100,000 clones, about 85% of them seen just once; the ten biggest clones take up roughly 1.4%. The sequenced material came from peripheral blood. The origin of the receptors is a man between 40 and 49 years old with acute or convalescent COVID-19.

The V and J genes are TRBV4-2 and TRBJ2-2; 14 positions agree with TRBD2. The CDR3 is 17 amino acids. Germline trimming cut 3 bases from V and 7 bases from J; bases unmatched to any gene: 7. Looked up from germline, CDR1 is LGHNA and CDR2 is YNFKEQ. The CDR3 nucleotides read TGTGCCAGCAGCCAGGGACTAGCGGGAGTAAAAGGCGGGGAGCTGTTTTTT. It translates to CASSQGLAGVKGGELFF.

The chain couples TRBV19 to TRBJ1-6; TRBD1 is a possible D gene (6 bases). V lost 4 bases to trimming and J lost 9 bases, with 19 bases between them. Germline CDR1 LNHDA, CDR2 SQIVND (reference sequence). CDR3 length: 16 amino acids. DNA for the CDR3: TGTGCCAGTAGTACAAGGACAGCCTTGTTAGGTTCACCCCTCCACTTT. Translating gives CASSTRTALLGSPLHF.

This chain connects TRBV6-2 or TRBV6-3 to TRBJ2-5, with D possibly being TRBD2 (6 bases). Germline lookup yields CDR1 MNHEY and CDR2 SVGEGT. V lost 5 bases and J 10 bases, leaving 26 bases between the germline ends. The CDR3 length is 16 residues. In DNA form, the CDR3 reads TGTGCCAGCAGTCCCCAACGGAGAACTGCACCCGGGGGCCAGTACTTC. Its protein product is CASSPQRRTAPGGQYF.

In this sample, this clone turned up many times. V gene TRBV30 combines with J gene TRBJ2-7; unclear D gene. Germline-derived CDR1 and CDR2 are GTSNPN and SVGIG (reference sequence). The CDR3 length is 12 residues. The CDR3 region is CAASLTRYEQYF. The CDR3 region has the DNA TGTGCAGCAAGCCTTACCCGGTACGAGCAGTACTTC.

DNA of the CDR3: TGTGCCAGCAGCTTGCTAAGGGGTCCAGGTACCGGGGAGCTGTTTTTT. Translated: CASSLLRGPGTGELFF. The chain joins TRBV5-4 to TRBJ2-2; a weak D match, TRBD1 (5 bases). Trimming took off 1 base at V and 5 bases at J, with 15 bases between the two ends. The CDR3 is 16 residues long. Per germline, CDR1 SGHNT and CDR2 YYREEE (reference sequence).

This sequence joins TRBV21-1 and TRBJ1-1. TRBV21-1 is tagged as a pseudogene. The CDR3 runs to 13 residues. The CDR3 sequence: CASSSQRDTEAFF. Here the CDR3 DNA reads TGTGCCAGCAGCTCCCAACGGGACACTGAAGCTTTCTTT.

The chain joins TRBV12-3 or TRBV12-4 to TRBJ2-3, with D perhaps matching TRBD1 (5 bases). The V end lost 6 bases, the J end lost 8 bases, and 15 bases lay between the germline ends. CDR3 size: 13 residues. The CDR3 DNA sequence: TGTGCCAGCAGCTTTGAGGAAGGGGCTACGCAGTATTTT. Amino acid sequence: CASSFEEGATQYF.

This chain uses TRBV18 with TRBJ2-1; D unclear. The CDR3 spans 13 residues. CDR1 and CDR2 (germline): KGHSH, LQKENI. V gave up 1 base and J gave up 8 bases, with 9 bases separating them. CDR3 loop: CASSPLASDEQFF. The CDR3 DNA is TGTGCCAGCTCACCACTCGCTTCGGATGAGCAGTTCTTC.

This clone is a singleton in its sample. This rearrangement joins TRBV15 to TRBJ2-1; tentatively, D is TRBD1 (6 bases). V lost 1 base, J lost 5 bases, and 12 bases lay in between. CDR3 length: 15 residues. Germline V lookup: CDR1 LNHNV, CDR2 YYDKDF (reference sequence). The CDR3 DNA sequence: TGTGCCACCAGCAGAGGGGCGACAGGAGACAATGAGCAGTTCTTC. It yields the protein CATSRGATGDNEQFF. Full variable domain (remainder filled in from reference TRBV15 and TRBJ2-1): DAMVIQNPRYQVTQFGKPVTLSCSQTLNHNVMYWYQQKSSQAPKLLFHYYDKDFNNEADTPDNFQSRRPNTSFCFLDIRSPGLGDTAMYLCATSRGATGDNEQFFGPGTRLTVL.

Only one count was recorded for this clone. The CDR3 DNA reads TGTGCCAGCAGTGAAGGGGGGACAGGGGGCGATGGCTACACCTTC. It is translated as CASSEGGTGGDGYTF. V is TRBV2 and J is TRBJ1-2, with 12 bases lining up with TRBD1. The CDR3 sequence is 15 residues long. V trimming: 1 base; J trimming: 6 bases; junction bases outside the gene matches: 3. Germline CDR1 reads SNHLY; CDR2 reads FYNNEI.

This clone appeared a few times. The chain combines TRBV2 with TRBJ1-6, with D maybe TRBD1 (5 bases). The germline gives CDR1 SNHLY, CDR2 FYNNEI. V lost 6 bases, J lost 7 bases, and 16 bases lay in between. The CDR3 is made up of 15 amino acids. The DNA of the CDR3 is TGTGCCAGCAGCCTTGGAGGGGCGAGAAATTCACCCCTCCACTTT. Protein product: CASSLGGARNSPLHF.

The rearrangement links TRBV5-4 to TRBJ2-3; D might be TRBD2 (5 bases). Germline lookup yields CDR1 SGHNT and CDR2 YYREEE (reference sequence). There are 15 residues in the CDR3. The V end was cut by 5 bases, the J end by 3 bases, with 16 bases between. The CDR3 sequence: CASRVDLLTTDTQYF. The CDR3 nucleotides are TGTGCCAGCAGGGTGGACTTATTGACGACAGATACGCAGTATTTT.

This clone was seen a few times. The chain combines TRBV5-1 with TRBJ1-2; D is uncertain. V shed 0 bases and J shed 4 bases, with 10 bases lying between them. Looked up from germline, CDR1 is SGHRS and CDR2 is YFSETQ. This CDR3 region has 14 residues. The CDR3 loop reads CASSLAATAYGYTF. The CDR3, as DNA: TGCGCCAGCAGCTTGGCCGCAACAGCCTATGGCTACACCTTC.

The V and J genes are TRBV4-2 and TRBJ2-2; D unclear. CDR3 length equals 16 residues. CDR1 and CDR2 (germline): LGHNA, YNFKEQ. The V and J ends lost 1 base and 6 bases respectively, with 15 bases between them. In nucleotides, the CDR3 is TGTGCCAGCAGCCAAGTCGACCGCCACCGGGCCGGGGAGCTGTTTTTT. This encodes CASSQVDRHRAGELFF.

The chain is built from TRBV20-1 and TRBJ1-5, with unresolved D. The CDR3 loop spans 11 amino acids. Per germline, CDR1 DFQATT and CDR2 SNEGSKA (reference sequence). Trimming took off 0 bases at V and 14 bases at J, with 11 bases between the two ends. The CDR3 bases are TGCAGTGCTAGAGAATGGCCTCAGGAGCATTTT. Its protein product is CSAREWPQEHF.

V and J are TRBV27 and TRBJ2-2; a weak D match, TRBD1 (6 bases). The CDR3 runs to 14 residues. V was shortened by 3 bases and J by 4 bases, with 9 bases between the two germline ends. CDR1 is MNHEY and CDR2 is SMNVEV in the germline V gene (reference sequence). CDR3 coding DNA: TGTGCCAGCAGTTTTGGGGGCTCCACCGGGGAGCTGTTTTTT. Translation gives CASSFGGSTGELFF.

J is TRBJ2-1 and V is TRBV7-8, with 8 bases that match TRBD2. The CDR3 contains 16 residues. The ends lost 4 bases at V and 0 bases at J; junction bases unmatched: 5. Germline V CDR1 and CDR2: SGHVS, FQNEAQ. CDR3 bases: TGTGCCAGCAGCTCGTTACTAGCGGTCTCCTACAATGAGCAGTTCTTC. Amino acid sequence: CASSSLLAVSYNEQFF.

CDR3 loop: CASTTGGGRRTGELFF. The CDR3 DNA is TGTGCCAGTACTACCGGTGGAGGGCGCAGGACCGGGGAGCTGTTTTTT. V usage is TRBV19 and J usage is TRBJ2-2; the D gene is possibly TRBD2 (6 bases). The V end lost 7 bases, the J end lost 5 bases, and 20 bases lay between the germline ends. Germline V gene sequence: CDR1 LNHDA, CDR2 SQIVND (reference sequence). The CDR3 is 16 amino acids.

The rearrangement links TRBV4-1 to TRBJ2-1, with D perhaps matching TRBD1 (6 bases). Trimming cost V 4 bases and J 0 bases, with 16 bases left between them. CDR1 and CDR2 from the germline V gene are MGHRA and YSYEKL. This CDR3 has 17 residues. As DNA, the CDR3 is TGCGCCAGCAGCCGCGAGTTGGCCAGGGGCTCCTACAATGAGCAGTTCTTC. Translating it yields CASSRELARGSYNEQFF.

This chain joins TRBV7-9 and TRBJ1-3; D perhaps matches TRBD1 (6 bases). Per the germline V gene, CDR1 is SEHNR and CDR2 is FQNEAQ (reference sequence). Trimming shortened V by 6 bases and J by 0 bases, and 12 bases separated the two germline ends. This CDR3 region has 15 residues. The CDR3: CASSPGVFSGNTIYF. The CDR3 DNA sequence: TGTGCCAGCAGTCCAGGGGTATTCTCTGGAAACACCATATATTTT.

This chain joins TRBV6-5 and TRBJ1-6; D is uncertain. The V end was cut by 0 bases, the J end by 5 bases, with 8 bases between. CDR3 size: 15 residues. The germline V gene has CDR1 MNHEY and CDR2 SVGAGI. CDR3 in amino acids: CASSYSIQNNSPLHF. DNA for the CDR3: TGTGCCAGCAGTTACTCGATCCAGAATAATTCACCCCTCCACTTT.

The chain employs TRBV2 and TRBJ1-6; perhaps TRBD1 as D (6 bases). V gave up 6 bases and J gave up 7 bases, with 7 bases separating them. CDR3 length: 12 residues. Germline V lookup: CDR1 SNHLY, CDR2 FYNNEI. For the CDR3, the DNA is TGTGCCAGCAGGGACAGCAATTCACCCCTCCACTTT. Amino acids: CASRDSNSPLHF.

The chain combines TRBV5-4 with TRBJ1-2; 7 positions match TRBD1. The V gene's germline CDR1 is SGHNT and CDR2 YYREEE (reference sequence). J was trimmed by 3 bases and V by 3 bases; bases with no gene match: 11. The CDR3 is made up of 16 amino acids. CDR3 coding DNA: TGTGCCAGCAGCTCGGGGCCTGGGACAGCAGACTATGGCTACACCTTC. Encoded protein: CASSSGPGTADYGYTF.

The rearrangement uses TRBV28 and TRBJ1-5; 7 bases are shared with TRBD1. Germline CDR1 and CDR2: MDHEN and SYDVKM. The V and J ends lost 7 bases and 4 bases, in that order; junction bases with no gene match: 7. This CDR3 spans 14 amino acids. The CDR3 DNA sequence: TGTGCCAGCACCCGGGACAGACTTAATCAGCCCCAGCATTTT. As protein: CASTRDRLNQPQHF.

This clone was recorded once. The chain uses TRBV6-2 or TRBV6-3 and TRBJ1-5; 7 positions match TRBD1. Germline V gives CDR1 MNHEY, CDR2 SVGEGT. The CDR3 runs to 15 residues. V trimming: 5 bases; J trimming: 2 bases; junction bases outside the gene matches: 6. CDR3 in DNA: TGTGCCAGCAGTCGACAGGGACGTGGCAATCAGCCCCAGCATTTT. Its protein is CASSRQGRGNQPQHF.

This clone was detected only once. The chain carries TRBV18 and TRBJ2-1; tentative D call: TRBD2 (6 bases). This CDR3 spans 16 amino acids. Trimming took 3 bases from V and 2 from J, leaving 14 bases between them. CDR1 KGHSH and CDR2 LQKENI come from the germline V gene. In DNA form, the CDR3 reads TGTGCCAGCTCACCGATCCGGGGGATAACCTACAATGAGCAGTTCTTC. It is translated as CASSPIRGITYNEQFF.

The chain combines TRBV18 with TRBJ1-1, with D possibly TRBD1 on 6 matching bases. The CDR3 is 15 amino acids. The V and J ends lost 3 bases and 0 bases respectively, with 11 bases between them. CDR1 is KGHSH, CDR2 LQKENI, per germline. The CDR3 spells CASSPMTGMNTEAFF. CDR3 sequence (DNA): TGTGCCAGCTCACCGATGACAGGCATGAACACTGAAGCTTTCTTT.

The chain is built from TRBV6-5 and TRBJ2-5, with TRBD1 matching over 7 bases. Germline CDR1 and CDR2: MNHEY and SVGAGI. V was pared by 7 bases and J by 2 bases, with 4 bases of the junction left unmatched. The CDR3 extends over 13 amino acids. CDR3: CASKRTGQETQYF. DNA for the CDR3: TGTGCCAGCAAGAGGACAGGTCAAGAGACCCAGTACTTC.

As to this clone: Other nucleotide sequences from this sample produce the same CDR3. The chain couples TRBV7-9 to TRBJ1-6, with no clear D. Germline V gene lookup returns CDR1 SEHNR and CDR2 FQNEAQ (reference sequence). V was shortened by 1 base and J by 3 bases, with 10 bases between the two germline ends. The CDR3 length is 16 residues. CDR3 amino acids: CASSLGSGFYNSPLHF. CDR3 sequence (DNA): TGTGCCAGCAGCTTAGGGTCCGGGTTCTATAATTCACCCCTCCACTTT.

The CDR3 reads CASSVRQGNYGYTF. In nucleotides, the CDR3 is TGTGCCAGCAGTGTCCGACAGGGAAACTATGGCTACACCTTC. The rearrangement uses TRBV2 and TRBJ1-2; TRBD1 agrees at 7 bases. The J segment lost 2 bases and the V segment lost 4 bases, leaving 4 bases of the junction unmatched. Germline values: CDR1 SNHLY, CDR2 FYNNEI. The CDR3 is made up of 14 amino acids.